This T cell receptor beta chain was recorded in a study of T cells in narcolepsy. Study-wide findings and caveats: HCRT-specific and TRIB2-specific autoreactive clonotypes appeared among same-patient CSF and blood CD4+ clonotypes. In some patient and control memory CD4+ samples, autoreactive clones were absent.

Turning to this clone: Its specificity is unknown.

Clones were sequenced by immunoSEQ multiplex PCR, and TCRdb holds only the in-frame ones, with some missing. The table lists tens of thousands of clones, 60% to 85% of them singletons. The receptor was derived from a human donor in good health. The material sequenced was memory (CD45RA-) CD4+ T cells from blood.

CDR3 nucleotides: TGCGCCAGCAGCTACCAGCGGGAGTCCTCCTACGAGCAGTACTTC. Translated: CASSYQRESSYEQYF. The chain employs TRBV5-1 and TRBJ2-7; 8 bases are a match to TRBD2. The trim removed 3 bases at V and 0 bases at J, leaving 5 bases unmatched. Germline V gives CDR1 SGHRS, CDR2 YFSETQ. This CDR3 is 15 amino acids long.